Listed below are T cell receptor beta chains from one sample, sequenced in a study of blood T cell repertoires in COVID-19. The table came from immunoSEQ multiplex PCR; TCRdb's copy has only in-frame clones and leaves some out. The sample yields just over 250,000 clones, roughly nine tenths seen once. Sequencing was performed on peripheral blood. All receptors derive from a middle-aged man who had recovered from COVID-19. CDR3s include the opening cysteine and the closing phenylalanine or tryptophan. Each record gives: V gene, clone size, J gene, D gene, CDR3 protein, CDR3 DNA. A D gene is named only where the DNA matches it firmly. Only some rows state a clone size, as once, few, many or a class for expanded clones.

v_call: TRBV5-1
clone_size: .
j_call: TRBJ2-1
d_call: TRBD2
cdr3_aa: CASSPRTSGTYNEQFF
cdr3_nt: TGCGCCAGCAGCCCACGGACTAGCGGGACCTACAATGAGCAGTTCTTC

v_call: TRBV2
clone_size: once
j_call: TRBJ1-2
d_call: .
cdr3_aa: CASSPDSNYGYTF
cdr3_nt: TGTGCCAGCAGTCCGGACAGTAACTATGGCTACACCTTC

v_call: TRBV29-1
clone_size: few
j_call: TRBJ1-5
d_call: .
cdr3_aa: CSVVQGANQPQHF
cdr3_nt: TGCAGCGTTGTACAGGGAGCCAATCAGCCCCAGCATTTT

v_call: TRBV5-1
clone_size: .
j_call: TRBJ1-6
d_call: .
cdr3_aa: CASSFHPGLSTINSPLHF
cdr3_nt: TGCGCCAGCAGCTTTCATCCAGGCCTCTCTACGATTAATTCACCCCTCCACTTT

v_call: TRBV4-1
clone_size: few
j_call: TRBJ2-7
d_call: .
cdr3_aa: CASRPIADTGPYEQYF
cdr3_nt: TGCGCCAGCAGACCCATAGCGGACACCGGGCCCTACGAGCAGTACTTC

v_call: TRBV7-2
clone_size: .
j_call: TRBJ2-1
d_call: .
cdr3_aa: CASSLGGRGRYNEQFF
cdr3_nt: TGTGCCAGCAGCCTTGGGGGGAGGGGGAGATACAATGAGCAGTTCTTC

v_call: TRBV9
clone_size: .
j_call: TRBJ2-1
d_call: TRBD2
cdr3_aa: CASSPARGGRGNEQFF
cdr3_nt: TGTGCCAGCAGCCCAGCGCGGGGGGGCAGGGGCAATGAGCAGTTCTTC

v_call: TRBV10-3
clone_size: .
j_call: TRBJ1-2
d_call: TRBD1
cdr3_aa: CAISGGPGTALGYGYTF
cdr3_nt: TGTGCCATCAGTGGTGGTCCCGGGACAGCTTTGGGCTATGGCTACACCTTC

v_call: TRBV3-1/TRBV3-2
clone_size: few
j_call: TRBJ2-7
d_call: TRBD2
cdr3_aa: CASSQPGLGDEQYF
cdr3_nt: TGTGCCAGCAGCCAACCGGGACTAGGCGACGAGCAGTACTTC

v_call: TRBV3-1/TRBV3-2
clone_size: .
j_call: TRBJ2-7
d_call: TRBD2
cdr3_aa: CASSPTSGSREQYF
cdr3_nt: TGTGCCAGCAGCCCGACTAGCGGGAGTCGCGAGCAGTACTTC

v_call: TRBV9
clone_size: .
j_call: TRBJ1-2
d_call: .
cdr3_aa: CASSPQGLLFMATTF
cdr3_nt: TGTGCCAGCAGCCCCCAGGGGTTACTTTTTATGGCTACCACCTTC

v_call: TRBV5-6
clone_size: .
j_call: TRBJ1-2
d_call: .
cdr3_aa: CASSPNRADYGYTF
cdr3_nt: TGTGCCAGCAGCCCGAACAGGGCCGACTATGGCTACACCTTC

v_call: TRBV5-1
clone_size: .
j_call: TRBJ1-3
d_call: .
cdr3_aa: CASSLDGVAGNTIYF
cdr3_nt: TGCGCCAGCAGCTTGGACGGAGTCGCTGGAAACACCATATATTTT

v_call: TRBV7-9
clone_size: .
j_call: TRBJ2-5
d_call: TRBD2
cdr3_aa: CASSHTPQASGTQETQYF
cdr3_nt: TGTGCCAGCAGCCACACCCCCCAGGCTAGCGGGACCCAAGAGACCCAGTACTTC

v_call: TRBV18
clone_size: .
j_call: TRBJ2-2
d_call: .
cdr3_aa: CASSPLENTGELFF
cdr3_nt: TGTGCCAGCTCACCACTAGAGAACACCGGGGAGCTGTTTTTT

v_call: TRBV5-4
clone_size: .
j_call: TRBJ2-7
d_call: .
cdr3_aa: CASSLDLATYEQYF
cdr3_nt: TGTGCCAGCAGCTTGGATCTAGCCACCTACGAGCAGTACTTC

v_call: TRBV2
clone_size: once
j_call: TRBJ2-7
d_call: TRBD1
cdr3_aa: CASSLPGTGDYEQYF
cdr3_nt: TGTGCCAGCAGTCTTCCCGGGACAGGGGACTACGAGCAGTACTTC

v_call: TRBV19
clone_size: .
j_call: TRBJ2-7
d_call: TRBD1
cdr3_aa: CASNGGQGPSYEQYF
cdr3_nt: TGTGCCTCAAATGGGGGACAGGGGCCCTCCTACGAGCAGTACTTC

v_call: TRBV27
clone_size: .
j_call: TRBJ2-2
d_call: TRBD1
cdr3_aa: CASSLPPYRGRTGELFF
cdr3_nt: TGTGCCAGCAGTTTACCCCCCTACAGGGGACGCACCGGGGAGCTGTTTTTT

v_call: TRBV19
clone_size: .
j_call: TRBJ1-1
d_call: TRBD1
cdr3_aa: CASSRQGIRGDAEAFF
cdr3_nt: TGTGCCAGTAGTAGACAGGGGATTCGTGGGGACGCTGAAGCTTTCTTT

v_call: TRBV14
clone_size: .
j_call: TRBJ1-1
d_call: .
cdr3_aa: CASSHGQGRDTEAFF
cdr3_nt: TGTGCCAGCAGCCATGGGCAGGGGAGGGACACTGAAGCTTTCTTT

v_call: TRBV19
clone_size: .
j_call: TRBJ1-5
d_call: .
cdr3_aa: CASSIGFGAGNQPQHF
cdr3_nt: TGTGCCAGTAGTATAGGATTCGGTGCAGGGAATCAGCCCCAGCATTTT

v_call: TRBV5-1
clone_size: .
j_call: TRBJ2-5
d_call: .
cdr3_aa: CASSLYGEQETQYF
cdr3_nt: TGCGCCAGCAGCTTGTACGGGGAACAAGAGACCCAGTACTTC

v_call: TRBV7-2
clone_size: .
j_call: TRBJ2-7
d_call: .
cdr3_aa: CASSLSYAGEQYF
cdr3_nt: TGTGCCAGCAGCTTATCTTACGCAGGCGAGCAGTACTTC

v_call: TRBV5-8
clone_size: .
j_call: TRBJ1-1
d_call: .
cdr3_aa: CASSLRGTNTEAFF
cdr3_nt: TGTGCCAGCAGCTTGCGGGGAACGAACACTGAAGCTTTCTTT

v_call: TRBV6-2/TRBV6-3
clone_size: .
j_call: TRBJ1-3
d_call: .
cdr3_aa: CASSYGQHLAGNTIYF
cdr3_nt: TGTGCCAGCAGTTACGGGCAGCATCTGGCTGGAAACACCATATATTTT